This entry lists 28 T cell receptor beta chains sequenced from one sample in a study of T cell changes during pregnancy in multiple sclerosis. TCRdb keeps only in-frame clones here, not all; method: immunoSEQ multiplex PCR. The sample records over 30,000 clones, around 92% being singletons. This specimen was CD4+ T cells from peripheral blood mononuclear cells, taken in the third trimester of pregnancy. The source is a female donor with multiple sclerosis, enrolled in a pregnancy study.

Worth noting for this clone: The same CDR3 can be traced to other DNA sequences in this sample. Here the CDR3 reads CASSPGQGGTEAFF. The CDR3 DNA reads as TGTGCCAGCTCACCTGGACAGGGGGGCACTGAAGCTTTCTTT. The rearrangement uses TRBV18 and TRBJ1-1; 10 nucleotides agree with TRBD1. The CDR3 loop spans 14 amino acids. CDR1 and CDR2 from the germline V gene are KGHSH and LQKENI. The V and J ends lost 3 bases and 4 bases, in that order; junction bases with no gene match: 2.

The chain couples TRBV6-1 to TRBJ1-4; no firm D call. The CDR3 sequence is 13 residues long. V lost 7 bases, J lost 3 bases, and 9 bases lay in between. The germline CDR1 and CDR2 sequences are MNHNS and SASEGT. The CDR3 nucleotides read TGTGCCAGCAATAGTAATTCTAATGAAAAACTGTTTTTT. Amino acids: CASNSNSNEKLFF.

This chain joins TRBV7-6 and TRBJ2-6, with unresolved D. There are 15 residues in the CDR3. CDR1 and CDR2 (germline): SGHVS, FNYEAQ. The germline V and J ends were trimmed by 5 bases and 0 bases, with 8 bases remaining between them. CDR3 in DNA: TGTGCCAGCAGCCCCGACATCTCTGGGGCCAACGTCCTGACTTTC. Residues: CASSPDISGANVLTF.

Here the CDR3 DNA reads TGTGCCAGCAGTACTGGACAGGGATACACTGAAGCTTTCTTT. Translated: CASSTGQGYTEAFF. V usage is TRBV28 and J usage is TRBJ1-1; TRBD1 matches 8 bases. The CDR3 is 14 amino acids. V dropped 5 bases and J dropped 3; count of bases not matched to a gene: 5. CDR1 and CDR2 from the germline V gene are MDHEN and SYDVKM.

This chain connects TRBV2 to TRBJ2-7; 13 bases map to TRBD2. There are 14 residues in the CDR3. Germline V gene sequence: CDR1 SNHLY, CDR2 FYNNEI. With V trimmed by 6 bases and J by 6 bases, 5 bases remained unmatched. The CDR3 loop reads CASSQTSGRTEQYF. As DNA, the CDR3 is TGTGCCAGCAGCCAGACTAGCGGGAGGACCGAGCAGTACTTC.

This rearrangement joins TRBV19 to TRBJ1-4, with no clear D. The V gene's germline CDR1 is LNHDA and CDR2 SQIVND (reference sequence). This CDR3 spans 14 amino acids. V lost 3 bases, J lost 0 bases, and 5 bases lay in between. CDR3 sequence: CASSIATTNEKLFF. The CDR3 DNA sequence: TGTGCCAGTAGTATCGCGACAACTAATGAAAAACTGTTTTTT.

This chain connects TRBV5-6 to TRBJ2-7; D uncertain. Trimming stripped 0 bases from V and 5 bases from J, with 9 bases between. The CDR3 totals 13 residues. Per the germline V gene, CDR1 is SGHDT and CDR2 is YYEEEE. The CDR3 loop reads CASSLGRLNEQYF. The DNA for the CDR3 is TGTGCCAGCAGCTTGGGCAGGCTGAACGAGCAGTACTTC.

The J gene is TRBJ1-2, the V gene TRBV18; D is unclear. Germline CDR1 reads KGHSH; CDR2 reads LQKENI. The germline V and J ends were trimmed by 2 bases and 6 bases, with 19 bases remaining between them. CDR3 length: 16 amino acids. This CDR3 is CASSPNSNRLFDGYTF. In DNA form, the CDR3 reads TGTGCCAGCTCACCAAATTCAAACAGATTATTTGATGGCTACACCTTC. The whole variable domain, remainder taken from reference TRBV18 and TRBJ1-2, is NAGVMQNPRHLVRRRGQEARLRCSPMKGHSHVYWYRQLPEEGLKFMVYLQKENIIDESGMPKERFSAEFPKEGPSILRIQQVVRGDSAAYFCASSPNSNRLFDGYTFGSGTRLTVV.

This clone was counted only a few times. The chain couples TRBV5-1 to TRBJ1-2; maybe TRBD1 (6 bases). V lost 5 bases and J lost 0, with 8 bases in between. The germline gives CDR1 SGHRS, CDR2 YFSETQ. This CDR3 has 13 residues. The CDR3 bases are TGCGCCAGCAGTTCAGGGGCTAACTATGGCTACACCTTC. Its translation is CASSSGANYGYTF.

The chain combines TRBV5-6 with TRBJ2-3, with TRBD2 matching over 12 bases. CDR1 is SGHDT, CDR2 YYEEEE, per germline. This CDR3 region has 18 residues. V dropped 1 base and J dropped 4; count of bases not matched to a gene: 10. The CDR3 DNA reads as TGTGCCAGCAGCTTGAGAGGGTCTAGCGGGAGGGCCTCAGATACGCAGTATTTT. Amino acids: CASSLRGSSGRASDTQYF.

For the CDR3, the DNA is TGTGCCAGCAGCCCCCTGACAGGTTCTTCCTCTGGAAACACCATATATTTT. Translating it yields CASSPLTGSSSGNTIYF. V is TRBV5-6 and J is TRBJ1-3; perhaps TRBD1 as D (6 bases). V lost 4 bases, J lost 0 bases, and 17 bases lay in between. The germline V gene has CDR1 SGHDT and CDR2 YYEEEE. This CDR3 region has 17 residues.

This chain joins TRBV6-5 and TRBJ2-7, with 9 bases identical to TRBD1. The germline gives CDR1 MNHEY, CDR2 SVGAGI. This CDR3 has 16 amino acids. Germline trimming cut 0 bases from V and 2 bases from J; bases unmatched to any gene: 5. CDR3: CASSYSSRTGAYEQYF. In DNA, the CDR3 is TGTGCCAGCAGTTACTCGTCCCGGACAGGGGCCTACGAGCAGTACTTC.

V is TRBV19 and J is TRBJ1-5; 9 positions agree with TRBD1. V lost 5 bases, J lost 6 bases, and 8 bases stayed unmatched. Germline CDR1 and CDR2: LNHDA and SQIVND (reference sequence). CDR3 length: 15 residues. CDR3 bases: TGTGCCAGTAGTTTCCGGGACAGGGTGGGTCAGCCCCAGCATTTT. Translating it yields CASSFRDRVGQPQHF. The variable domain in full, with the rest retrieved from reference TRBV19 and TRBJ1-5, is DGGITQSPKYLFRKEGQNVTLSCEQNLNHDAMYWYRQDPGQGLRLIYYSQIVNDFQKGDIAEGYSVSREKKESFPLTVTSAQKNPTAFYLCASSFRDRVGQPQHFGDGTRLSIL.

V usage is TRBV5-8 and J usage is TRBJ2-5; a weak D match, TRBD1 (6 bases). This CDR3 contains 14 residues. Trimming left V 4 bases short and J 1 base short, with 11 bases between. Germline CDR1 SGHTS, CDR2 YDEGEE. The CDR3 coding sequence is TGTGCCAGCAGCCCCGGACAGATCCAAGAGACCCAGTACTTC. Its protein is CASSPGQIQETQYF.

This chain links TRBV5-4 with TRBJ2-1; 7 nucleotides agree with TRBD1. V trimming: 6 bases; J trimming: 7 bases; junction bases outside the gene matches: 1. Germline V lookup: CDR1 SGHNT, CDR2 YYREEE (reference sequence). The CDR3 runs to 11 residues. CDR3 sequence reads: CASTGGNEQFF. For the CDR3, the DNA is TGTGCCAGCACAGGGGGAAATGAGCAGTTCTTC.

This CDR3 is CASSLARDSMNTEAFF. CDR3 nucleotides: TGCGCCAGCAGCTTGGCCAGGGACAGCATGAACACTGAAGCTTTCTTT. The chain couples TRBV5-1 to TRBJ1-1, with TRBD1 identical over 7 bases. The CDR3 spans 16 residues. In germline, CDR1 is SGHRS, CDR2 YFSETQ. With 0 bases clipped from V and 0 bases from J, the junction kept 5 bases outside the gene matches.

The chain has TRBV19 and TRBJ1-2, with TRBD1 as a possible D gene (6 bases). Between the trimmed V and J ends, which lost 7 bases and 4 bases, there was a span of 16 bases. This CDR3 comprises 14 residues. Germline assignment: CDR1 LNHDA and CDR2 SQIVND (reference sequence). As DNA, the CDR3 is TGTGCCAGTACCAAGGACAGACAGATCTATGGCTACACCTTC. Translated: CASTKDRQIYGYTF.

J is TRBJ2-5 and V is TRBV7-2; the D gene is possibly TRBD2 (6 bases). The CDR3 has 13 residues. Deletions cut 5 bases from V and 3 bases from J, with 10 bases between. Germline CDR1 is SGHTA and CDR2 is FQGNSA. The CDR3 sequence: CASSRTTKETQYF. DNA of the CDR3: TGTGCCAGCAGCCGGACTACTAAAGAGACCCAGTACTTC.

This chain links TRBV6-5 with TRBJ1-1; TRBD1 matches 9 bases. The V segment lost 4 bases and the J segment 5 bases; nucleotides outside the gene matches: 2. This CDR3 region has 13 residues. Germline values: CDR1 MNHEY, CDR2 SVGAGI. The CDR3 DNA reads TGTGCCAGCAGTTCCGGACAGGGGACTGAAGCTTTCTTT. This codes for CASSSGQGTEAFF.

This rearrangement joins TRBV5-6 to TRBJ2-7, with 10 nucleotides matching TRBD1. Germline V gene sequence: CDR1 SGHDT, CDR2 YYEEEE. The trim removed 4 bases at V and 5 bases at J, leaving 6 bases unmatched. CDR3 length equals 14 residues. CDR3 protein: CASSGDRGLDEQYF. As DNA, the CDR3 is TGTGCCAGCAGCGGGGACAGGGGCCTCGACGAGCAGTACTTC.

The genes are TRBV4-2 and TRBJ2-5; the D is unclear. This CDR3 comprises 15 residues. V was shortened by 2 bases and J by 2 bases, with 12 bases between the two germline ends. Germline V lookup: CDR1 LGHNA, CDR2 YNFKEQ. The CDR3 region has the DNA TGTGCCAGCAGCCAACGAATAGCACCTCAAGAGACCCAGTACTTC. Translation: CASSQRIAPQETQYF.

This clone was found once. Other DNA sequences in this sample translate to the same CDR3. The CDR3 protein is CASSLTRTNRGEQYF. CDR3 coding DNA: TGTGCCAGCAGTTTAACTAGGACTAACAGAGGCGAGCAGTACTTC. The chain has TRBV28 and TRBJ2-7; D is possibly TRBD2 (6 bases). This CDR3 is 15 amino acids long. V was shortened by 2 bases and J by 6 bases, with 17 bases between the two germline ends. CDR1 and CDR2 from the germline V gene are MDHEN and SYDVKM.

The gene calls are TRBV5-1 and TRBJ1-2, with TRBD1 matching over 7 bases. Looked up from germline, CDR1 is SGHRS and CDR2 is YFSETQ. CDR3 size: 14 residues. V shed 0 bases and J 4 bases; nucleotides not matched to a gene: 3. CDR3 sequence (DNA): TGCGCCAGCAGCTTGGACAGGGGTCCCTATGGCTACACCTTC. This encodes CASSLDRGPYGYTF.

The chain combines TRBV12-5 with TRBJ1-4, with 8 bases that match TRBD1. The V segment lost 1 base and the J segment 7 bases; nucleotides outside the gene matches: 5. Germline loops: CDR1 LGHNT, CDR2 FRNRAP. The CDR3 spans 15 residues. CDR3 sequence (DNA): TGTGCTAGTGGTTTGGGTCGACAGGGGCCTGAAAAACTGTTTTTT. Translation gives CASGLGRQGPEKLFF.

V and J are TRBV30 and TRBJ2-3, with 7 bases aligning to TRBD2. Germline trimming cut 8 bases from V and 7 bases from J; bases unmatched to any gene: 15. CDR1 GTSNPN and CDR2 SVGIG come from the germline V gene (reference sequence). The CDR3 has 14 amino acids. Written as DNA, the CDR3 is TGTGCCGCGGAGGTAGGCGGGAGAGGGTATACGCAGTATTTT. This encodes CAAEVGGRGYTQYF.

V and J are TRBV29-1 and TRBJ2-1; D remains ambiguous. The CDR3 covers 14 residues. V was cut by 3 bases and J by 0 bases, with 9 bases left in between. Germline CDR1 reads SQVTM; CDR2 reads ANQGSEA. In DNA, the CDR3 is TGCAGCGTTGATAATAAAAACTCCTACAATGAGCAGTTCTTC. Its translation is CSVDNKNSYNEQFF.

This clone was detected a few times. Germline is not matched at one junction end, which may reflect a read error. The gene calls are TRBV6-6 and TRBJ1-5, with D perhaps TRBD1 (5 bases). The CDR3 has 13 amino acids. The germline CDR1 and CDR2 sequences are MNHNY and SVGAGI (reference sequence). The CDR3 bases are TGTGCCGGCAGGGAGGACGGCAATCAGCCCCAGCATTTT. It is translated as CAGREDGNQPQHF.

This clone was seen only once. CDR3 DNA sequence: TGTGCCAGCAGTGAGCCGGGACTGGCTGTCTACGAGCAGTACTTC. This codes for CASSEPGLAVYEQYF. The chain is built from TRBV6-1 and TRBJ2-7, with a possible D match to TRBD2 (6 bases). The CDR3 runs 15 residues. Trimming took off 3 bases at V and 3 bases at J, with 15 bases between the two ends. Germline loops: CDR1 MNHNS, CDR2 SASEGT.